Following are 26 T cell receptor beta chains from one sample sequenced in a study of blood T cell repertoires in COVID-19 (TCRdb year 2020). Receptor libraries were prepared by the immunoSEQ multiplex PCR assay. In its TCRdb copy, this immuneACCESS table keeps in-frame sequences only and misses some clones. Where compared with another copy, unresolved V genes explain less than half of these, and the others have no known cause. For this sample there are about 84,000 clones; 83% appear just once. Roughly 30% of the sample comes from the top ten. The specimen sequenced was peripheral blood. These receptors all stem from a woman aged 80 or older with acute or convalescent COVID-19.

This clone was recorded once. The chain joins TRBV6-4 to TRBJ2-3; D possibly corresponds to TRBD2 (5 bases). The CDR3 totals 18 residues. V was trimmed by 0 bases and J by 5 bases, leaving 21 bases between them. Germline assignment: CDR1 MRHNA and CDR2 SNTAGT. CDR3 in amino acids: CASSDSSTWQRERDTQYF. DNA for the CDR3: TGTGCCAGCAGTGACTCATCCACCTGGCAGAGGGAAAGAGATACGCAGTATTTT.

This chain uses TRBV24-1 with TRBJ2-3; D remains ambiguous. Trimming removed 8 bases from V and 6 bases from J, with 14 bases in between. CDR3 length equals 13 residues. CDR1 KGHDR and CDR2 SFDVKD come from the germline V gene. The CDR3 is CATTAPGLDTQYF. The CDR3 DNA follows: TGTGCCACCACCGCACCTGGGCTTGATACGCAGTATTTT.

This chain links TRBV10-1 with TRBJ2-3, with D unclear. Germline loops: CDR1 WNHNN, CDR2 SYGVQD (reference sequence). The CDR3 extends over 13 amino acids. Trimming shortened V by 3 bases and J by 4 bases, and 8 bases separated the two germline ends. The CDR3 DNA follows: TGCGCCAGCAGTGACCCGGGTGCAGATACGCAGTATTTT. It translates to CASSDPGADTQYF.

Concerning this clone itself: One junction end does not reproduce the germline sequence, and a read error may be involved. V and J are TRBV7-7 and TRBJ1-1; TRBD1 is a possible D gene (5 bases). CDR1 and CDR2 from the germline V gene are SSHAT and FNYEAQ (reference sequence). This CDR3 is built from 15 residues. Here the CDR3 DNA reads TGTGCTAGCAGCCCTGGTCTGGGGCCTGGGACTGAAGCTTTCTTT. The encoded protein is CASSPGLGPGTEAFF. The variable domain in full, completed from reference TRBV7-7 and TRBJ1-1, reads GAGVSQSPRYKVTKRGQDVTLRCDPISSHATLYWYQQALGQGPEFLTYFNYEAQPDKSGLPSDRFSAERPEGSISTLTIQRTEQRDSAMYRCASSPGLGPGTEAFFGQGTRLTVV.

This sequence joins TRBV7-2 and TRBJ1-2; TRBD1 matches at 7 bases. Germline V gene lookup returns CDR1 SGHTA and CDR2 FQGNSA. V shed 1 base and J 0 bases; nucleotides not matched to a gene: 5. This CDR3 region has 16 residues. Here the CDR3 DNA reads TGTGCCAGCAGCTTAGGGAGCCAGGGGGCTAACTATGGCTACACCTTC. Translation: CASSLGSQGANYGYTF.

The V call is TRBV7-2, the J call TRBJ1-1; possible D gene TRBD1, 5 bases. Germline V gene data show CDR1 as SGHTA and CDR2 as FQGNSA. The V end lost 5 bases, the J end lost 8 bases, and 18 bases lay between the germline ends. The CDR3 has 14 amino acids. CDR3 amino acids: CASSPGRGGREAFF. Here the CDR3 DNA reads TGTGCCAGCAGCCCCGGACGGGGGGGTCGCGAAGCTTTCTTT.

The chain carries TRBV7-2 and TRBJ2-1, with a tentative D call TRBD2 (5 bases). The CDR3 sequence is 15 residues long. Germline CDR1 and CDR2: SGHTA and FQGNSA. V shed 5 bases and J shed 6 bases, with 17 bases lying between them. DNA of the CDR3: TGTGCCAGCAGCCCCGCGGGTAGCCGCGGCAATGAGCAGTTCTTC. Translation: CASSPAGSRGNEQFF.

This clone was observed a handful of times. This chain uses TRBV7-9 with TRBJ2-2, with D perhaps matching TRBD1 (5 bases). This CDR3 has 15 residues. Germline-derived CDR1 and CDR2 are SEHNR and FQNEAQ (reference sequence). Trimming pared 5 bases from V and 4 bases from J, leaving 14 bases between. CDR3 loop: CASSRARGSTGELFF. The CDR3 nucleotides read TGTGCCAGCAGCCGAGCTAGGGGAAGCACCGGGGAGCTGTTTTTT.

The rearrangement links TRBV15 to TRBJ2-1, with TRBD2 matching over 7 bases. Trimming took 0 bases from V and 4 from J; bases not matched to a gene: 3. Germline V gene lookup returns CDR1 LNHNV and CDR2 YYDKDF (reference sequence). The CDR3 is 15 amino acids. The CDR3 loop is CATSRDNGRYNEQFF. The DNA for the CDR3 is TGTGCCACCAGCAGAGATAACGGGAGGTACAATGAGCAGTTCTTC.

The chain has TRBV14 and TRBJ2-7; weak D call: TRBD1 (5 bases). CDR3 length: 15 amino acids. The V gene's germline CDR1 is SGHDN and CDR2 FVKESK. The V end was cut by 1 base, the J end by 3 bases, with 13 bases between. CDR3: CASSQGQTPYYEQYF. CDR3 coding DNA: TGTGCCAGCAGCCAAGGACAGACGCCATACTACGAGCAGTACTTC. Drawing the rest from reference TRBV14 and TRBJ2-7, the complete variable domain is EAGVTQFPSHSVIEKGQTVTLRCDPISGHDNLYWYRRVMGKEIKFLLHFVKESKQDESGMPNNRFLAERTGGTYSTLKVQPAELEDSGVYFCASSQGQTPYYEQYFGPGTRLTVT.

This chain links TRBV11-2 with TRBJ2-1, with 13 bases fitting TRBD2. J lost 6 bases, V lost 5 bases, and 4 bases had no gene match. This CDR3 region has 15 residues. Germline V gene data show CDR1 as SGHAT and CDR2 as FQNNGV. As DNA, the CDR3 is TGTGCCAGCAGCGGGGGGACTAGCGGGGTCAATGAGCAGTTCTTC. This translates into CASSGGTSGVNEQFF.

The table lists this clone with a count of one. V gene TRBV18 combines with J gene TRBJ2-5; D gene unclear. Germline loops: CDR1 KGHSH, CDR2 LQKENI. The V gene lost 0 bases and the J gene lost 1 base, with 6 bases spanning the gap. The CDR3 runs 14 residues. CDR3 nucleotide sequence: TGTGCCAGCTCACCACCCCACGGCCAAGAGACCCAGTACTTC. As protein: CASSPPHGQETQYF.

The rearrangement joins TRBV3-1 (or the pseudogene TRBV3-2) to TRBJ1-5; D might be TRBD1 (5 bases). Trimming took 1 base from V and 2 from J, leaving 12 bases between them. Germline assignment: CDR1 LGHDT and CDR2 YNNKEL (reference sequence). The CDR3 totals 16 residues. This chain's CDR3 is CASSQGLWGGNQPQHF. The DNA for the CDR3 is TGTGCCAGCAGCCAAGGCCTCTGGGGGGGCAATCAGCCCCAGCATTTT.

The gene calls are TRBV7-2 and TRBJ1-4; a weak D match, TRBD1 (5 bases). V lost 1 base, J lost 8 bases, and 14 bases lay in between. The CDR3 has 15 amino acids. CDR1 and CDR2 from the germline V gene are SGHTA and FQGNSA. The CDR3 region has the DNA TGTGCCAGCAGCTTAGTGGGGGGGTCGGGGGAAAAACTGTTTTTT. Translated: CASSLVGGSGEKLFF.

This chain links TRBV29-1 with TRBJ2-7; 13 bases match TRBD2. The CDR3 has 16 amino acids. Germline trimming cut 5 bases from V and 0 bases from J; bases unmatched to any gene: 7. Germline values: CDR1 SQVTM, CDR2 ANQGSEA. The CDR3 protein is CSVRTSGGWGSYEQYF. The DNA for the CDR3 is TGCAGCGTTCGGACTAGCGGGGGATGGGGCTCCTACGAGCAGTACTTC.

The rearrangement joins TRBV7-9 to TRBJ2-1, with 11 nucleotides matching TRBD1. CDR3 size: 15 residues. CDR1 and CDR2 (germline): SEHNR, FQNEAQ (reference sequence). Germline trimming cut 5 bases from V and 9 bases from J; bases unmatched to any gene: 9. The CDR3 here is CASSASRTGGSEQFF. Here the CDR3 DNA reads TGTGCCAGCAGCGCCAGCAGGACAGGGGGCAGTGAGCAGTTCTTC.

This clone appeared once. The chain employs TRBV4-1 and TRBJ2-7; perhaps TRBD2 as D (6 bases). V gave up 4 bases and J gave up 0 bases, with 13 bases separating them. CDR1 MGHRA and CDR2 YSYEKL come from the germline V gene. The CDR3 loop spans 15 amino acids. CDR3 coding DNA: TGCGCCAGCAGCCCGATCGGGGAGGCCTCCTACGAGCAGTACTTC. It codes for CASSPIGEASYEQYF.

A few counts support this clone. The chain recombines TRBV18 with TRBJ2-5, with a tentative D call TRBD1 (5 bases). CDR1 KGHSH and CDR2 LQKENI come from the germline V gene. The V end lost 0 bases, the J end lost 5 bases, and 7 bases lay between the germline ends. The CDR3 sequence is 13 residues long. CDR3 residues: CASSPPGVETQYF. In DNA, the CDR3 is TGTGCCAGCTCACCACCAGGGGTTGAGACCCAGTACTTC.

Notes on this clone: The identical CDR3 is also encoded by other nucleotide sequences in the sample. The chain recombines TRBV19 with TRBJ2-2; 12 bases line up with TRBD2. This CDR3 comprises 15 residues. V gave up 5 bases and J gave up 7 bases; unmatched junction bases: 5. Germline V gives CDR1 LNHDA, CDR2 SQIVND (reference sequence). In DNA, the CDR3 is TGTGCCAGTAGTCCTAGCGGGAGGGCCATCGGGGAGCTGTTTTTT. Translating gives CASSPSGRAIGELFF. Full variable domain (remainder filled in from reference TRBV19 and TRBJ2-2): DGGITQSPKYLFRKEGQNVTLSCEQNLNHDAMYWYRQDPGQGLRLIYYSQIVNDFQKGDIAEGYSVSREKKESFPLTVTSAQKNPTAFYLCASSPSGRAIGELFFGEGSRLTVL.

CDR3 in amino acids: CASSHLDSLYEQYF. CDR3 DNA sequence: TGTGCCAGCAGCCACCTGGACAGCCTATACGAGCAGTACTTC. The chain couples TRBV3-1 (or the pseudogene TRBV3-2) to TRBJ2-7; TRBD1 is a possible D gene (6 bases). The germline V gene has CDR1 LGHDT and CDR2 YNNKEL (reference sequence). The CDR3 consists of 14 residues. V was trimmed by 3 bases and J by 4 bases, leaving 13 bases between them.

The genes are TRBV18 and TRBJ2-1, with D uncertain. Germline CDR1 KGHSH, CDR2 LQKENI. V lost 3 bases and J lost 5, with 14 bases in between. This CDR3 is built from 15 residues. The CDR3 DNA reads as TGTGCCAGCTCACCCCCGAGTAGCCAAAACAATGAGCAGTTCTTC. Residues: CASSPPSSQNNEQFF.

The chain is built from TRBV2 and TRBJ2-1; TRBD2 aligns across 7 bases. Trimming cost V 8 bases and J 6 bases; bases outside gene matches: 10. Germline V CDR1 and CDR2: SNHLY, FYNNEI. This CDR3 is built from 14 residues. Written as DNA, the CDR3 is TGTGCCAGCGGCCTCACCCCGGGGGGCAATGAGCAGTTCTTC. The encoded protein is CASGLTPGGNEQFF. Complete variable domain (other parts from reference TRBV2 and TRBJ2-1): EPEVTQTPSHQVTQMGQEVILRCVPISNHLYFYWYRQILGQKVEFLVSFYNNEISEKSEIFDDQFSVERPDGSNFTLKIRSTKLEDSAMYFCASGLTPGGNEQFFGPGTRLTVL.

V usage is TRBV6-7 and J usage is TRBJ2-1, with D perhaps TRBD1 (5 bases). TRBV6-7 is classed as an ORF, of uncertain function. V was trimmed by 8 bases and J by 5 bases, leaving 22 bases between them. This CDR3 region has 16 residues. CDR3 region: CASFQGIHPDDNEQFF. The CDR3 coding sequence is TGTGCCAGCTTCCAGGGAATTCATCCGGACGACAATGAGCAGTTCTTC.

CDR3 sequence (DNA): TGTGCCAGCAGCAAAGTGGCCTTTGACAGACCCAACACTGAAGCTTTCTTT. This sequence encodes CASSKVAFDRPNTEAFF. The chain links TRBV21-1 to TRBJ1-1; the table names TRBD1, a call not compared with the DNA. TRBV21-1 is classified as a pseudogene. The length of the CDR3 is 17 residues.

The chain recombines TRBV28 with TRBJ1-5, with a possible D match to TRBD1 (6 bases). There are 13 residues in the CDR3. Germline lookup yields CDR1 MDHEN and CDR2 SYDVKM. CDR3 sequence: CATGRGTGQPQHF. CDR3 DNA sequence: TGTGCAACAGGGCGGGGGACCGGGCAGCCCCAGCATTTT.

The chain joins TRBV6-5 to TRBJ2-5; a possible D gene is TRBD2 (6 bases). V gave up 0 bases and J gave up 5 bases, with 16 bases separating them. The CDR3 sequence is 16 residues long. Germline V gene sequence: CDR1 MNHEY, CDR2 SVGAGI. The CDR3 DNA reads as TGTGCCAGCAGTTACTCCGGGGCCCTGGAGGGGGAGACCCAGTACTTC. Encoded protein: CASSYSGALEGETQYF.